The rows below give T cell receptor beta chains drawn from one sample of a study of vaccination effects on CD4 cells after COVID-19. Profiled with immunoSEQ multiplex PCR; TCRdb holds only in-frame clones, not every one. The sample yields 25,000 to 30,000 clones, 65% to 80% seen once. These receptors lack a known antigen. The sequencing here drew on CD4+ T cells from PBMCs cultured with HCoV-NL63 spike peptides, taken after COVID-19 vaccination. Every receptor here comes from a human donor who received a COVID-19 vaccine. Each CDR3 is given with its conserved first and last residue.

>TRBJ2-7|TRBV10-2
CASSERGAYEQYF
>TRBJ1-2|TRBV27
CASSPLGQGAGGYTF
>TRBJ2-7|TRBV21-1
CASSKVRTGIYEQYF
>TRBJ2-3|TRBV6-4
CASSGTGGTDTQYF
>TRBJ2-5|TRBV9
CASSVFGGGETQYF
>TRBJ1-2|TRBV12-3/TRBV12-4
CASSRDRTRGYTF
>TRBJ2-1|TRBV3-1/TRBV3-2
CASSFTSGSSDEQFF
>TRBJ1-1|TRBV6-5
CASSVRAGTEAFF
>TRBJ2-7|TRBV5-4
CASSPRLAGYDEQYF
>TRBJ1-4|TRBV29-1
CSVDTGEKLFF
>TRBJ2-7|TRBV25-1
CASSVTSRGTSYEQYF
>TRBJ1-1|TRBV9
CASSVTVGTGGTEAFF
>TRBJ2-3|TRBV7-7
CASSPGPTDTQYF
>TRBJ2-7|TRBV6-5
CASSYLQGSGYEQYF
>TRBJ2-7|TRBV9
CASSVQDSTNSYEQYF
>TRBJ1-1|TRBV30
CAWRRGRSATEAFF
>TRBJ1-2|TRBV5-1
CASSAGNRGGGYTF
>TRBJ2-1|TRBV13
CASSPRTASSYNEQFF
>TRBJ1-2|TRBV9
CASSVDGTAWNYGYTF
>TRBJ2-7|TRBV6-5
CASSLPGQGVYEQYF
>TRBJ1-4|TRBV7-9
CASRGPTNEKLFF
>TRBJ2-7|TRBV3-1/TRBV3-2
CASSQDRGWDEQYF
>TRBJ1-1|TRBV4-2
CASSSGPIGTEAFF
>TRBJ2-1|TRBV6-1
CASSDWGRTSGYNEQFF
>TRBJ1-2|TRBV10-3
CAISESGGAGYGYTF
>TRBJ2-2|TRBV4-1
CASSQGRISDTGELFF
>TRBJ2-2|TRBV11-3
CASSFRLAGKNGELFF
>TRBJ2-5|TRBV6-5
CARLAWETQYF
>TRBJ2-7|TRBV9
CASSLTDEQYF
>TRBJ2-6|TRBV2
CASRTGTGVSGANVLTF
>TRBJ1-4|TRBV19
CASSITGTTNEKLFF
>TRBJ2-5|TRBV11-2
CASSRGLDGQETQYF
>TRBJ2-7|TRBV12-3/TRBV12-4
CASSSLYEQYF
>TRBJ1-2|TRBV18
CASSPDQRYGYTF
>TRBJ2-5|TRBV5-1
CASSLMGLEEETQYF
>TRBJ2-2|TRBV10-1
CASSERTGTGFSGELFF
>TRBJ2-1|TRBV19
CASSPTSGSDEQFF
>TRBJ1-2|TRBV6-4
CASRETGDYGYTF
>TRBJ1-1|TRBV7-9
CASSFSGDTEAFF
>TRBJ1-3|TRBV4-2
CASSQEGSPRGNTIYF
>TRBJ2-1|TRBV21-1
CASSKLAGEYNEQFF
>TRBJ1-2|TRBV25-1
CASSEFGVYYGYTF
>TRBJ2-2|TRBV5-1
CASSHVTSGTGELFF
>TRBJ2-5|TRBV11-2
CASSLQLEQTQYF